The sequence of this T cell receptor (beta chain) was determined in a study of T cells in Graves' hyperthyroidism and ophthalmopathy. What was amplified from RNA transcripts were TCR beta CDR3 regions. During a first-round RT-PCR of the TCR CDR3, the HTBI primer set was used. TCRdb itself ran the multiplex PCR reads through MiXCR, one entry per CDR3 protein. The sample shows 700,000 or so distinct CDR3 sequences, about 16% of them seen only once. V lost 10 bases, J lost 1 base, and 2 bases lay in between. Germline-derived CDR1 and CDR2 are MDHEN and SYDVKM. The CDR3 totals 10 residues. The receptor was derived from a man aged 18 to 29 with Graves' hyperthyroidism. Sequencing was done on a sample of blood. The chain joins TRBV28 to TRBJ1-5; D remains unclear. The CDR3 spells CATSNQPQHF. The CDR3 region has the DNA TGTGCCACCAGCAATCAGCCCCAGCATTTT.